This record concerns one T cell receptor (beta chain) sequence. The ends lost 5 bases at V and 6 bases at J; junction bases unmatched: 17. Germline CDR1 and CDR2: SGHVS and FNYEAQ. The CDR3 is made up of 17 amino acids. The sample is drawn from a study of blood T cell repertoires in COVID-19. Study in general: Spain, Italy and the United States supplied samples that represented acute and convalescent COVID-19. PBMCs, B-cell-depleted T cells, or T cells provided the cDNA or gDNA that made up the material.

In the authors' methods: Estimation of nucleated cell counts was performed using reference gene primer amplification. Only in-frame clones appear in the TCRdb table, and some are missing; sequencing was by immunoSEQ multiplex PCR. V and J calls and clone size are those listed in that table; D and trimming were worked out from the DNA. The sample yields about 110,000 clones, around 85% seen once. The genes are TRBV7-6 and TRBJ2-7; 9 positions match TRBD2. Source material: peripheral blood. This TCR was sampled from a human donor in a cohort sampled during active COVID-19. The CDR3 protein is CASSSLMSGGPSPEQYF. CDR3 bases: TGTGCCAGCAGCAGTCTGATGAGCGGGGGGCCTTCCCCCGAGCAGTACTTC. The full variable domain, its missing parts supplied by reference TRBV7-6 and TRBJ2-7, is GAGVSQSPRYKVTKRGQDVALRCDPISGHVSLYWYRQALGQGPEFLTYFNYEAQQDKSGLPNDRFSAERPEGSISTLTIQRTEQRDSAMYRCASSSLMSGGPSPEQYFGPGTRLTVT.